This TCR beta chain derives from a study of blood T cells in healthy people across ages. Per the germline V gene, CDR1 is MNHNS and CDR2 is SASEGT. The CDR3 is 18 residues long. Trimming removed 0 bases from V and 0 bases from J, with 15 bases in between. A second about 7 to 11 cycle PCR used barcoded and J-beta primers. TCRdb reanalysed the 5' RACE reads using MiXCR and keeps one entry per CDR3 protein. The profile shows 1.2 million to 1.5 million distinct CDR3 sequences, approximately 63% of them singletons. Sequenced material: blood. The TCR comes from a man aged 18 to 30 in good health. The chain joins TRBV6-1 to TRBJ2-1; D is undetermined. The CDR3 reads CASSEAGYSLNSYNEQFF. CDR3 coding DNA: TGTGCCAGCAGTGAAGCAGGGTATTCCCTTAACTCCTACAATGAGCAGTTCTTC.